Listed below are T cell receptor beta chains from one sample, sequenced in a study of CD8 T cells in ankylosing spondylitis. TCRdb fed the 5' RACE reads into MiXCR, producing one record per CDR3 protein. Found here are 750,000 to 850,000 distinct CDR3 sequences, 10% to 15% of them singletons; the top ten hold 0.51%. Material: blood, either unsorted or a sorted T cell fraction (not recorded which). The receptors were sampled from a male donor with ankylosing spondylitis. The CDR3 runs from the conserved cysteine through the conserved F or W. A D gene is named only where the DNA matches it firmly. Rows give clone size only sometimes, using once, few, many, or a class for an expanded clone.

>NA|TRBJ2-7|TRBV20-1|few
TGCAGTGCTGTTCGTGGGGCCGAGCAGTACTTC
CSAVRGAEQYF
>TRBD2|TRBJ2-3|TRBV4-3|few
TGCGCCAGCAGCTCCCGGGGGGAGCACACAGATACGCAGTATTTT
CASSSRGEHTDTQYF
>NA|TRBJ2-3|TRBV9|few
TGTGCCAGCAGCGTTAGCCAAAGGACTTCGGCGCAGTATTTT
CASSVSQRTSAQYF
>NA|TRBJ2-1|TRBV5-1|NA
TGCGCCAGCACAAGCAGCGCAGGGGGGGGTAGCTCCTACAATGAGCAGTTCTTC
CASTSSAGGGSSYNEQFF
>NA|TRBJ1-5|TRBV3-1|few
TGTGCCAGCAGCCAAGAATGGGGGGCCCAGCATTTT
CASSQEWGAQHF
>TRBD2|TRBJ2-2|TRBV20-1|NA
TGCAGTGCTAGACGGCTAGCGGGAGGAGCCGGGGAGCTGTTTTTT
CSARRLAGGAGELFF
>NA|TRBJ1-4|TRBV10-3|NA
TGTGCCACGAAAGCGGACATACTTGAAAAACTGTTTTTT
CATKADILEKLFF
>NA|TRBJ1-3|TRBV20-1|few
TGCAGTGCTAGAGATTTTGGTAGCCCTGGAAACACCATATATTTT
CSARDFGSPGNTIYF
>NA|TRBJ1-2|TRBV4-2|few
TGTGCCAGCAGCCCAGTGGGGAAAGCAAACTATGGCTACACCTTC
CASSPVGKANYGYTF
>NA|TRBJ1-1|TRBV4-1|few
TGCGCCAGCAGCCAAGACGCCAGGGGTACTGAAGCTTTCTTT
CASSQDARGTEAFF
>NA|TRBJ1-1|TRBV15|many
TGTGCCACCAGCAGAGATCTGCAGGGGACTGAAGCTTTCTTT
CATSRDLQGTEAFF
>TRBD1|TRBJ2-2|TRBV5-1|many
TGCGCCACCAGGGACAGGGAGACCGGGGAGCTGTTTTTT
CATRDRETGELFF
>NA|TRBJ1-1|TRBV6-6|NA
TGTGCCAGCAGCCCGGGACGGCTTGAAGCTTTCTTT
CASSPGRLEAFF
>TRBD1|TRBJ1-1|TRBV20-1|many
TGCAGTGCTAATAACAGGGGATGGACTGAAGCTTTCTTT
CSANNRGWTEAFF
>NA|TRBJ1-3|TRBV28|NA
TGTGCCAGCAGTTTAAGGGTCGGTACAGGACGCGGCACCATATATTTT
CASSLRVGTGRGTIYF
>NA|TRBJ2-1|TRBV15|few
TGTGCCACCAGCAGAGAAGCTCTCAATGAGCAGTTCTTC
CATSREALNEQFF
>NA|TRBJ1-1|TRBV6-5|NA
TGTGCCAGCAGTTACAAGGGGATTGAAACTGAAGCTTTCTTT
CASSYKGIETEAFF
>NA|TRBJ2-7|TRBV7-2|NA
TGTGCCAGCAACTTCCGGGCCGAGCAGTACTTC
CASNFRAEQYF
>NA|TRBJ2-5|TRBV29-1|few
TGCAGCGTCAACTTAGGGGTAGAGACCCAGTACTTC
CSVNLGVETQYF
>TRBD1|TRBJ2-1|TRBV7-2|NA
TGTGCCAGCAGCTTAGGTGGTCAGGGGGTCAATGAGCAGTTCTTC
CASSLGGQGVNEQFF
>NA|TRBJ2-7|TRBV12-3/TRBV12-4|NA
TGTGCCCCCATAGGGGAGGGGGCCTACGAGCAGTACTTC
CAPIGEGAYEQYF
>NA|TRBJ2-7|TRBV7-6|NA
TGTGCCAGCAGCTTAGAACCCTCTAGTCTGCGAGAGCAGTACTTC
CASSLEPSSLREQYF
>NA|TRBJ1-1|TRBV20-1|many
TGCAGTGCTAGAGATAGGCGAAAGCAGACTGAAGCTTTCTTT
CSARDRRKQTEAFF
>NA|TRBJ1-4|TRBV7-9|NA
TGTGCCAGCAGCTTAGGGGACGGAGTGGGGACTAATGAAAAACTGTTTTTT
CASSLGDGVGTNEKLFF
>NA|TRBJ2-1|TRBV20-1|NA
TGCAGTGCTAGGAACCGATTAAGCTCCTACAATGAGCAGTTCTTC
CSARNRLSSYNEQFF
>NA|TRBJ2-3|TRBV2|few
TGTGCCAGCAGTGACGGACGGTCTCCAGATACGCAGTATTTT
CASSDGRSPDTQYF
>TRBD1|TRBJ2-7|TRBV20-1|NA
TGCAGTGCCCCCCGTGGACAGGGTGACTACGAGCAGTACTTC
CSAPRGQGDYEQYF
>TRBD1|TRBJ2-7|TRBV5-6|few
TGTGCCAGCAGCTTAGACAGGGTACACGAGCAGTACTTC
CASSLDRVHEQYF